The clone carrying this TCR beta chain turned up a few times. What it recognizes is unknown. The record originates from a study of T cells after yellow fever vaccination. For the study at large: Those fractions that held only low numbers of cells were prepared using the SMART-Seq v4 Ultra Low Input RNA kit. Findings and caveats of the study: The presence of abundant clonotypes contaminating from the bulk population was possible in FACS-sorted repertoires.

From the 5' RACE reads, TCRdb called clonotypes with MiXCR, one entry per CDR3 protein. The table records hundreds of thousands of distinct CDR3 sequences, about 14% of them present only once. This CDR3 spans 14 amino acids. V was shortened by 6 bases and J by 1 base, with 12 bases between the two germline ends. Per the germline V gene, CDR1 is MNHNS and CDR2 is SASEGT. The clonotype comes from a young man who received the YFV17D yellow fever vaccine. This sample comprised PBMCs, obtained on the day of the yellow fever booster vaccination. The chain has TRBV6-1 and TRBJ1-1, with TRBD1 as a possible D gene (5 bases). The CDR3 spells CASRSKGPNTEAFF. DNA of the CDR3: TGTGCCAGCAGAAGTAAGGGACCGAACACTGAAGCTTTCTTT.